This T cell receptor beta chain was sequenced for a study of PD-L1 blockade in urothelial cancer (dated by TCRdb to the late 2010s). Study-level background: Therapy was started at some point between 2013 and 2015 for all patients, and atezolizumab 1,200 mg was administered intravenously every 3 weeks. About 90% of the roughly 30 patients were males with bladder-origin urothelial cancer, and about two thirds of the roughly 30 reported a prior smoking history. An ECOG performance status of 0 or 1 was recorded for the patients, and 0 to 3 prior chemotherapy regimens had been received by the patients. Blood samples were analyzed at 3 weeks after treatment start (second dose) and at 6 weeks after treatment start. A median of roughly 140,000 T cells and 85,000 or so unique TCRs was obtained from blood samples, and a median clonality of approximately 0.086 was observed. Somatic, immune and clinical correlates of response to PD-L1 blockade with atezolizumab in urothelial cancer were the focus of an exploratory multi-omic analysis. Pretreatment tumor samples and matched peripheral blood, collected serially before and after atezolizumab treatment, underwent TCR sequencing. Progression-free survival longer than 6 months counted as durable clinical benefit, and TCR features were additionally tested against both progression-free and overall survival. In the same patients who had TCR sequencing, pretreatment tumors also underwent whole exome sequencing and RNA sequencing. Durable clinical benefit was achieved by nine patients but not by the remaining 20. Pretreatment blood TCR-seq was available for twenty-nine patients, at least one posttreatment blood collection was obtained for about 24 patients, and tumor TCR-seq was available for about 24 patients. Study-wide findings and limitations: Because of the small sample size (n of about 30) and the many exploratory analyses performed, the results are intended to be regarded as hypothesis-generating. Improved progression-free and overall survival was found to be associated with pretreatment peripheral blood TCR clonality below the median. Among patients with durable benefit, tumor-associated TCR clones showed greater expansion in peripheral blood 3 weeks after treatment started (n ≈ 20, p = 0.022).

V has 1 base trimmed and J has 1 base trimmed; junction bases matching no gene number 9. The CDR3 numbers 18 residues from cysteine through phenylalanine. CDR3 DNA only is kept here, 54 bases in frame from base 1. CDR1 is given as LNHNV and CDR2 as YYDKDF, both from the germline V gene (reference sequence). Synthetic TCR analog templates were spiked into each PCR so that absolute template abundance could be estimated from read counts. TCRbeta CDR3 regions were amplified from genomic DNA with bias-controlled V and J gene primers using the immunoSEQ assay. Sequencing of rearranged TCRbeta segments was performed at approximately 20X coverage. Per the authors' processing: Sequencing errors were corrected by clustering, and CDR3s were annotated against IMGT so that V, D and J genes could be assigned. Out-of-frame and stop-codon sequences were excluded, and only productive TCRbeta rearrangements were used in downstream analyses. Clonality was computed as one minus Shannon entropy normalized by the log of the number of unique productive sequences. Clones differing between time points or between blood and tumor were identified using Fisher's exact test with Benjamini-Hochberg correction, with an adjusted p below 0.01 applied as the threshold. What TCRdb holds here is the immuneACCESS table cut down to in-frame rearrangements. Part of the clones is not present; checked against another copy, under half of the missing clones reflect an unresolved V gene, and the others are unexplained. The V and J calls and clone size were taken over from that table, and D and trimming were inferred from the DNA. For this sample there are roughly 29,000 clones; around 75% appear just once. About 1.9% of the sample is taken by the ten largest.

Details on this clone: The antigen it binds to is not known. Base qualities were left out, and no much larger clone turns up one base away.

A total of 29 patients with locally advanced or metastatic urothelial carcinoma, treated at Memorial Sloan Kettering on a trial protocol, made up the cohort. Peripheral blood mononuclear cells were collected pretreatment and during treatment, with between 1 and 8 total time points per patient. The Qiagen DNeasy Blood extraction kit was used to purify genomic DNA from total PBMCs and tumor samples. PBMCs were collected pretreatment and during treatment, and were isolated and stored as previously described. This sample comprised PBMCs, obtained around atezolizumab (anti-PD-L1) treatment. The V gene is TRBV15 and the J gene is TRBJ2-4, with 8 bases aligning to TRBD1. This TCR was recovered from a man aged 45-60 years with urothelial cancer. The nucleotide sequence is TGTGCCACCAGCAGAGGGACAGGGAGAGGAGGGGCCAAAAACATTCAGTACTTC. Translated, this gives CATSRGTGRGGAKNIQYF.